A selection of T cell receptor beta chains follows, all from one sample in a study of blood T cell repertoires in COVID-19. Assay used: immunoSEQ multiplex PCR; TCRdb lists only in-frame clones, some missing. The repertoire consists of about 160,000 clones, with 82% occurring once and the leading ten covering over 15%. The sequenced sample was PBMCs or T cells enriched from blood (not recorded which). The receptors stem from a man between 60 and 75 years old who had recovered from COVID-19. CDR3s include the opening cysteine and the closing phenylalanine or tryptophan. D genes are given only for firm matches. Clone size is given for some rows only: seen once, a few or many times, or a class if the clone is expanded.

j_call: TRBJ2-3
clone_size: -
d_call: -
v_call: TRBV7-6
cdr3_nt: TGTGCCAGCAGCTTCCAGGGATCCACAGATACGCAGTATTTT
cdr3_aa: CASSFQGSTDTQYF

j_call: TRBJ2-7
clone_size: -
d_call: -
v_call: TRBV19
cdr3_nt: TGTGCCAGTAGGTTGGCAGTTGGGGGGTTGGGACGTTACGAGCAGTACTTC
cdr3_aa: CASRLAVGGLGRYEQYF

j_call: TRBJ1-1
clone_size: -
d_call: TRBD1
v_call: TRBV2
cdr3_nt: TGTGCCAGCAGCGTCTTAGGACAGGGATCATCTGAGGCTTTCTTT
cdr3_aa: CASSVLGQGSSEAFF

j_call: TRBJ2-1
clone_size: once
d_call: TRBD1
v_call: TRBV9
cdr3_nt: TGTGCCAGCAGCGTTAGTGGGACAGTTGAGCAGTTCTTC
cdr3_aa: CASSVSGTVEQFF

j_call: TRBJ1-2
clone_size: -
d_call: -
v_call: TRBV11-2
cdr3_nt: TGTGCCAGCAGCTTAGGTGCCCAGGTCTATGGCTACACCTTC
cdr3_aa: CASSLGAQVYGYTF

j_call: TRBJ2-7
clone_size: few
d_call: TRBD2
v_call: TRBV3-1/TRBV3-2
cdr3_nt: TGTGCCAGCAGTCTAAGCGGGGGGGCCTCCCGGGAGCAGTACTTC
cdr3_aa: CASSLSGGASREQYF

j_call: TRBJ1-6
clone_size: -
d_call: TRBD1
v_call: TRBV6-5
cdr3_nt: TGTGCCAGCAGACCTCGACAGGGTGCTAATTCACCCCTCCACTTT
cdr3_aa: CASRPRQGANSPLHF

j_call: TRBJ1-2
clone_size: once
d_call: -
v_call: TRBV28
cdr3_nt: TGTGCCACCTCTGATGGCACCACCTATGGCTACACCTTC
cdr3_aa: CATSDGTTYGYTF

j_call: TRBJ1-4
clone_size: -
d_call: -
v_call: TRBV19
cdr3_nt: TGTGCCAGTGGGCCTGCAACTAATGAAAAACTGTTTTTT
cdr3_aa: CASGPATNEKLFF

j_call: TRBJ2-5
clone_size: -
d_call: TRBD2
v_call: TRBV14
cdr3_nt: TGTGCCAGCAGCCAAGGGTCATTCGGGAGGCAAGAGACCCAGTACTTC
cdr3_aa: CASSQGSFGRQETQYF

j_call: TRBJ2-1
clone_size: -
d_call: TRBD2
v_call: TRBV25-1
cdr3_nt: TGTGCCAGCAGTGTAACCGGGACTAGGGGCGGGGAGCAGTTCTTC
cdr3_aa: CASSVTGTRGGEQFF

j_call: TRBJ1-5
clone_size: -
d_call: -
v_call: TRBV24-1
cdr3_nt: TGTGCCACCAGTGATCCTCTTTCGGGGCCCCAGCATTTT
cdr3_aa: CATSDPLSGPQHF

j_call: TRBJ2-7
clone_size: -
d_call: -
v_call: TRBV7-2
cdr3_nt: TGTGCCAGCAGCTTAGTTGGGGGGGCCTTCGAGCAGTACTTC
cdr3_aa: CASSLVGGAFEQYF

j_call: TRBJ1-4
clone_size: -
d_call: -
v_call: TRBV5-8
cdr3_nt: TGTGCCAGCAGCTTGGAAACGGGTGAAAAACTGTTTTTT
cdr3_aa: CASSLETGEKLFF

j_call: TRBJ1-1
clone_size: -
d_call: -
v_call: TRBV6-2/TRBV6-3
cdr3_nt: TGTGCCAGCAGTTGGGGACAGAACACTGAAGCTTTCTTT
cdr3_aa: CASSWGQNTEAFF

j_call: TRBJ1-4
clone_size: -
d_call: TRBD1
v_call: TRBV19
cdr3_nt: TGTGCCAGTAGTACTGGCGAGACAGGGCGTGAAAAACTGTTTTTT
cdr3_aa: CASSTGETGREKLFF

j_call: TRBJ2-3
clone_size: -
d_call: -
v_call: TRBV7-3
cdr3_nt: TGTGCCAGCAGCTCCGGACAGAAGTTCACAGATACGCAGTATTTT
cdr3_aa: CASSSGQKFTDTQYF

j_call: TRBJ2-3
clone_size: -
d_call: TRBD1
v_call: TRBV3-1/TRBV3-2
cdr3_nt: TGTGCCAGCAGTGGAGGGGGACAGGGGTTCACAGATACGCAGTATTTT
cdr3_aa: CASSGGGQGFTDTQYF

j_call: TRBJ1-5
clone_size: -
d_call: TRBD1
v_call: TRBV10-2
cdr3_nt: TGCGCCAGCAGGGACTTAACAGGGGGGGGGAATCAGCCCCAGCATTTT
cdr3_aa: CASRDLTGGGNQPQHF

j_call: TRBJ2-3
clone_size: -
d_call: TRBD1
v_call: TRBV11-2
cdr3_nt: TGTGCCAGCAGCAGCCGGGACAGCTCTAGCACAGATACGCAGTATTTT
cdr3_aa: CASSSRDSSSTDTQYF

j_call: TRBJ1-1
clone_size: -
d_call: -
v_call: TRBV2
cdr3_nt: TGTGCCAGCAGGGATTTACGGGAGAACACTGAAGCTTTCTTT
cdr3_aa: CASRDLRENTEAFF

j_call: TRBJ1-2
clone_size: once
d_call: TRBD1
v_call: TRBV5-4
cdr3_nt: TGTGCCAGCAGCTTGGCTAGGGGGACAGGCCGCACGGTACTTAACTATGGCTACACCTTC
cdr3_aa: CASSLARGTGRTVLNYGYTF

j_call: TRBJ1-6
clone_size: few
d_call: -
v_call: TRBV7-6
cdr3_nt: TGTGCCAGCAGCTTAGAGGGGTCCTCCTATAATTCACCCCTCCACTTT
cdr3_aa: CASSLEGSSYNSPLHF

j_call: TRBJ2-7
clone_size: -
d_call: TRBD2
v_call: TRBV27
cdr3_nt: TGTGCCAGCAGTCCTGGCCGGACTAGAGCTTCCTACGAGCAGTACTTC
cdr3_aa: CASSPGRTRASYEQYF

j_call: TRBJ1-2
clone_size: few
d_call: TRBD1
v_call: TRBV28
cdr3_nt: TGTGCCAGCAGTTCACCCCGACAGGGAGAGAACTATGGCTACACCTTC
cdr3_aa: CASSSPRQGENYGYTF

j_call: TRBJ1-1
clone_size: -
d_call: -
v_call: TRBV6-5
cdr3_nt: TGTGCCAGCAGTTACTCTAGAGCGGGGAACACTGAAGCTTTCTTT
cdr3_aa: CASSYSRAGNTEAFF

j_call: TRBJ1-4
clone_size: -
d_call: TRBD1
v_call: TRBV10-3
cdr3_nt: TGTGCCATCAGTGAGTCAAGGGGGCAGCGTGAAAAACTGTTTTTT
cdr3_aa: CAISESRGQREKLFF

j_call: TRBJ2-5
clone_size: -
d_call: TRBD2
v_call: TRBV5-6
cdr3_nt: TGTGCCAGCAGCCTTTACCGAACTGGGCGGGGGTTTCAAGAGACCCAGTACTTC
cdr3_aa: CASSLYRTGRGFQETQYF

j_call: TRBJ2-3
clone_size: -
d_call: TRBD2
v_call: TRBV7-9
cdr3_nt: TGTGCCAGCGCCAGCGGGAACACAGATACGCAGTATTTT
cdr3_aa: CASASGNTDTQYF

j_call: TRBJ1-6
clone_size: -
d_call: -
v_call: TRBV27
cdr3_nt: TGTGCCAGCAGGGAGAGCTATTCACCCCTCCACTTT
cdr3_aa: CASRESYSPLHF

j_call: TRBJ2-3
clone_size: few
d_call: TRBD2
v_call: TRBV27
cdr3_nt: TGTGCCAGCAGACAACTAGCGGGAGCGGTACGGGATACGCAGTATTTT
cdr3_aa: CASRQLAGAVRDTQYF

j_call: TRBJ1-2
clone_size: -
d_call: -
v_call: TRBV6-5
cdr3_nt: TGTGCCAGCACTAAGGCGGGGAATTATGGCTACACCTTC
cdr3_aa: CASTKAGNYGYTF

j_call: TRBJ2-3
clone_size: -
d_call: -
v_call: TRBV4-2
cdr3_nt: TGTGCCAGCAGCCAGGAAAGGACAGCCGGGACTACCCGCACAGATACGCAGTATTTT
cdr3_aa: CASSQERTAGTTRTDTQYF

j_call: TRBJ1-6
clone_size: -
d_call: TRBD1
v_call: TRBV7-8
cdr3_nt: TGTGCCAGCAGCTTAGGACAGGGAGGAAATTCACCCCTCCACTTT
cdr3_aa: CASSLGQGGNSPLHF

j_call: TRBJ2-1
clone_size: once
d_call: -
v_call: TRBV5-1
cdr3_nt: TGCGCCAGCAGTATGGCGGGCCTCAGCTCCTACAATGAGCAGTTCTTC
cdr3_aa: CASSMAGLSSYNEQFF

j_call: TRBJ1-6
clone_size: once
d_call: TRBD1
v_call: TRBV7-3
cdr3_nt: TGTGCCAGCAGCGCAGACGGACAGGCAAGTACCCCCCTCCACTTT
cdr3_aa: CASSADGQASTPLHF

j_call: TRBJ2-1
clone_size: -
d_call: -
v_call: TRBV24-1
cdr3_nt: TGTGCCACCAGTGATTTGGGCAATTACAATGAGCAGTTCTTC
cdr3_aa: CATSDLGNYNEQFF

j_call: TRBJ1-2
clone_size: -
d_call: TRBD1
v_call: TRBV5-4
cdr3_nt: TGTGCCAGCAGCTTGGCTCCTCAGGACAGGGGGCATGGCTACACCTTC
cdr3_aa: CASSLAPQDRGHGYTF

j_call: TRBJ2-6
clone_size: -
d_call: TRBD1
v_call: TRBV19
cdr3_nt: TGTGCCAGTAGTCCCGCCGGGACAGGACACTCTGGGGCCAACGTCCTGACTTTC
cdr3_aa: CASSPAGTGHSGANVLTF

j_call: TRBJ1-6
clone_size: few
d_call: TRBD1
v_call: TRBV25-1
cdr3_nt: TGTGCCAGCAGCCCGGGACAGGGCTATAATTCACCCCTCCACTTT
cdr3_aa: CASSPGQGYNSPLHF

j_call: TRBJ1-1
clone_size: once
d_call: TRBD1
v_call: TRBV3-1/TRBV3-2
cdr3_nt: TGTGCCAGCAGCCCCTACCTTACAGGGGTCACTGAAGCTTTCTTT
cdr3_aa: CASSPYLTGVTEAFF

j_call: TRBJ2-1
clone_size: few
d_call: -
v_call: TRBV29-1
cdr3_nt: TGCAGCACGACCGGGGAAGTATCCTACAATGAGCAGTTCTTC
cdr3_aa: CSTTGEVSYNEQFF

j_call: TRBJ2-1
clone_size: -
d_call: TRBD2
v_call: TRBV7-3
cdr3_nt: TGTGCCAGCAGCTCCAAGACTAGCGGGGGGCGCAATGAGCAGTTCTTC
cdr3_aa: CASSSKTSGGRNEQFF

j_call: TRBJ2-4
clone_size: -
d_call: -
v_call: TRBV6-2/TRBV6-3
cdr3_nt: TGTGCCAGCAGCCGGCGAAGGGACATACAGTACTTC
cdr3_aa: CASSRRRDIQYF

j_call: TRBJ2-7
clone_size: few
d_call: -
v_call: TRBV7-9
cdr3_nt: TGTGCCAGCAGCTTGGGGGAAGCCGGGACACCCCTCTACGAGCAGTACTTC
cdr3_aa: CASSLGEAGTPLYEQYF

j_call: TRBJ2-7
clone_size: -
d_call: -
v_call: TRBV5-6
cdr3_nt: TGTGCCAGCAGCTTAAGTCCGGTACCTGGGGCCGAGCAGTACTTC
cdr3_aa: CASSLSPVPGAEQYF

j_call: TRBJ1-1
clone_size: -
d_call: -
v_call: TRBV12-3/TRBV12-4
cdr3_nt: TGTGCCAGCAAGAGAGGCCGTGGTGGAGCTTTCTTT
cdr3_aa: CASKRGRGGAFF

j_call: TRBJ1-1
clone_size: -
d_call: -
v_call: TRBV4-2
cdr3_nt: TGTGCCAGCAGCCCTAGACTGTTCATGAACACTGAAGCTTTCTTT
cdr3_aa: CASSPRLFMNTEAFF

j_call: TRBJ1-3
clone_size: once
d_call: TRBD1
v_call: TRBV30
cdr3_nt: TGTGCCTGGCTTGGGACAGGGGCCTCTATCTCTGGAAACACCATATATTTT
cdr3_aa: CAWLGTGASISGNTIYF

j_call: TRBJ1-4
clone_size: -
d_call: -
v_call: TRBV30
cdr3_nt: TGTGCCTGGAGTGTATCAGGGGCCAAAGAAAAACTGTTTTTT
cdr3_aa: CAWSVSGAKEKLFF

j_call: TRBJ2-5
clone_size: once
d_call: TRBD2
v_call: TRBV12-5
cdr3_nt: TGTGCTAGTGGTTTGACCCTCGGTACGGGACTAGCGACGGAGACCCAGTACTTC
cdr3_aa: CASGLTLGTGLATETQYF

j_call: TRBJ2-1
clone_size: -
d_call: -
v_call: TRBV14
cdr3_nt: TGTGCCAGCAGGGGGGGAGGTAATGAGCAGTTCTTC
cdr3_aa: CASRGGGNEQFF

j_call: TRBJ2-5
clone_size: -
d_call: TRBD2
v_call: TRBV11-2
cdr3_nt: TGTGCCAGCAGCTTAGGCGGGGGAGAGACCCAGTACTTC
cdr3_aa: CASSLGGGETQYF

j_call: TRBJ2-3
clone_size: -
d_call: TRBD1
v_call: TRBV5-1
cdr3_nt: TGCGCCAGCAGAGGGACAGGGCACGCAGATACGCAGTATTTT
cdr3_aa: CASRGTGHADTQYF

j_call: TRBJ2-1
clone_size: -
d_call: -
v_call: TRBV7-9
cdr3_nt: TGTGCCAGCAGCTCAAGGGTAGGCCGGACTAATGAGCAGTTCTTC
cdr3_aa: CASSSRVGRTNEQFF

j_call: TRBJ1-2
clone_size: -
d_call: -
v_call: TRBV5-4
cdr3_nt: TGTGCCAGCAGCTTTTCAGTGGCGGATGGCTACACCTTC
cdr3_aa: CASSFSVADGYTF